This TCR beta chain was observed in a study of shared clonotypes between healthy human individuals. Turning to this clone: Its target is not known.

Measured with immunoSEQ multiplex PCR; TCRdb has only the in-frame clones, and not every one. Of 2 million to 3 million clones in the sample, roughly 92% were seen once. The trim removed 2 bases at V and 7 bases at J, leaving 5 bases unmatched. Looked up from germline, CDR1 is GTSNPN and CDR2 is SVGIG (reference sequence). This CDR3 contains 14 residues. CD4+ cells were split into CD45RA+ naive and CD45RA-negative memory subsets. Study-wide results and limits: When naive CD4 clonotypes were compared across several donors, roughly 4.9% were shared.

The clonotype was recovered from a man aged 18-30 years in good health. Sequencing was carried out using naive CD4+ T cells sorted from blood. Subset described: CD45RA+ positively selected. The genes are TRBV30 and TRBJ1-6; 7 nucleotides agree with TRBD1. The CDR3 bases are TGTGCCTGGAGTCGACAGGGAGGAAATTCACCCCTCCACTTT. Translation gives CAWSRQGGNSPLHF.